This entry lists 10 T cell receptor beta chains sequenced from one sample in a study of T cells in Graves' hyperthyroidism and ophthalmopathy. Amplification of TCR beta CDR3 regions was performed using RNA transcripts as template. The study used the HTBI primer set for a first-round RT-PCR of the TCR CDR3. From the multiplex PCR reads, TCRdb called clonotypes with MiXCR, one entry per CDR3 protein. Of approximately 610,000 distinct CDR3 sequences in the sample, roughly 14% were seen once. Sequencing was done on a sample of blood. These receptors originate from a woman aged 40 to 55 with Graves' ophthalmopathy.

This clonotype was seen a few times. CDR3 DNA sequence: TGTGCCAGCAGCCCAGGAGAGAACACCGGGGAGCTGTTTTTT. Translated: CASSPGENTGELFF. The chain recombines TRBV4-2 with TRBJ2-2; D is ambiguous. Germline CDR1 reads LGHNA; CDR2 reads YNFKEQ. V shed 4 bases and J shed 1 base, with 7 bases lying between them. The CDR3 totals 14 residues.

This clonotype was seen repeatedly, ten times or more. This chain connects TRBV9 to TRBJ2-5, with D perhaps being TRBD1 or TRBD2 (6 bases each). The germline V gene encodes CDR1 SGDLS and CDR2 YYNGEE. V shed 0 bases and J shed 5 bases, with 14 bases lying between them. The CDR3 is 15 residues long. The chain's CDR3 is CASSVASWGAETQYF. CDR3 nucleotides: TGTGCCAGCAGCGTAGCTTCTTGGGGGGCGGAGACCCAGTACTTC.

This clonotype was counted ten times or more. The V and J genes are TRBV15 and TRBJ2-7; TRBD1 is a possible D gene (5 bases). The CDR3 sequence is 12 residues long. CDR1 is LNHNV, CDR2 YYDKDF, per germline (reference sequence). Trimming took off 5 bases at V and 2 bases at J, with 7 bases between the two ends. The CDR3 nucleotides read TGTGCCACCAGCCCAGGGACCTACGAGCAGTACTTC. Translated: CATSPGTYEQYF.

This clonotype came up a few times. The genes are TRBV19 and TRBJ2-2; D is possibly TRBD1 or TRBD2 (6 bases each). CDR3 length: 14 residues. Trimming removed 10 bases at V and 1 base at J, with 13 bases between. Germline CDR1 reads LNHDA; CDR2 reads SQIVND (reference sequence). The CDR3 DNA sequence: TGTGCCACCTCTGAGGGGGGGAACACCGGGGAGCTGTTTTTT. As protein: CATSEGGNTGELFF.

The rearrangement joins TRBV3-1 to TRBJ2-1; 8 bases are a match to TRBD2. CDR1 LGHDT and CDR2 YNNKEL come from the germline V gene (reference sequence). Trimming cost V 3 bases and J 4 bases; bases outside gene matches: 2. The CDR3 is 14 amino acids. The DNA of the CDR3 is TGTGCCAGCAGCCATACTAGCGGATACAATGAGCAGTTCTTC. Protein product: CASSHTSGYNEQFF.

Ten or more counts support this clonotype. The chain employs TRBV7-9 and TRBJ1-2; 10 bases map to TRBD1. The J segment lost 8 bases and the V segment lost 5 bases, leaving 8 bases of the junction unmatched. The CDR3 has 14 amino acids. Looked up from germline, CDR1 is SEHNR and CDR2 is FQNEAQ (reference sequence). CDR3 DNA: TGTGCCAGCAGCGAACCGGGACAGGGGCCGGGCTACACCTTC. Its protein product is CASSEPGQGPGYTF.

In its sample, this clonotype was seen many times. This chain connects TRBV28 to TRBJ2-7; tentatively, D is TRBD2 (7 bases). Germline V gene data show CDR1 as MDHEN and CDR2 as SYDVKM. CDR3 length: 18 amino acids. The V end was cut by 3 bases, the J end by 2 bases, with 23 bases between. CDR3 region: CASSFAAQGGRATYEQYF. In DNA form, the CDR3 reads TGTGCCAGCAGTTTTGCAGCGCAAGGGGGGAGGGCCACCTACGAGCAGTACTTC.

This clonotype was observed at least ten times. The chain uses TRBV7-9 and TRBJ1-1; tentative D call: TRBD1 (6 bases). The ends were cut back, 4 bases at V and 2 bases at J, with 14 bases in the middle. The CDR3 runs 15 residues. Per germline, CDR1 SEHNR and CDR2 FQNEAQ (reference sequence). In DNA form, the CDR3 reads TGTGCCAGCAGCTACAGCAGGACAGATAACACTGAAGCTTTCTTT. Translated: CASSYSRTDNTEAFF.

Many counts were recorded for this clonotype. The rearrangement links TRBV19 to TRBJ2-5; D is unclear. The CDR3 length is 14 residues. The germline V gene has CDR1 LNHDA and CDR2 SQIVND (reference sequence). V gave up 5 bases and J gave up 5 bases, with 15 bases separating them. This chain's CDR3 is CASSPRPGRETQYF. CDR3 DNA: TGTGCCAGTAGTCCGCGGCCAGGTCGGGAGACCCAGTACTTC.

This clonotype was seen repeatedly, ten times or more. This could be a read error, since a much larger clone is one nucleotide away. Lacking the conserved final phenylalanine or tryptophan, this CDR3 likely reflects a read error. The chain couples TRBV5-1 to TRBJ2-7; 8 bases are shared with TRBD2. Germline CDR1 reads SGHRS; CDR2 reads YFSETQ. The CDR3 consists of 14 residues. The junction had 4 bases not matched to a gene; V was cut back by 4 bases and J by 1 base. The CDR3 DNA reads as TGCGCCAGCAGCGTAAGCGGGAGTTCCTACGAGCAGTACCTC. This gives the protein CASSVSGSSYEQYL.